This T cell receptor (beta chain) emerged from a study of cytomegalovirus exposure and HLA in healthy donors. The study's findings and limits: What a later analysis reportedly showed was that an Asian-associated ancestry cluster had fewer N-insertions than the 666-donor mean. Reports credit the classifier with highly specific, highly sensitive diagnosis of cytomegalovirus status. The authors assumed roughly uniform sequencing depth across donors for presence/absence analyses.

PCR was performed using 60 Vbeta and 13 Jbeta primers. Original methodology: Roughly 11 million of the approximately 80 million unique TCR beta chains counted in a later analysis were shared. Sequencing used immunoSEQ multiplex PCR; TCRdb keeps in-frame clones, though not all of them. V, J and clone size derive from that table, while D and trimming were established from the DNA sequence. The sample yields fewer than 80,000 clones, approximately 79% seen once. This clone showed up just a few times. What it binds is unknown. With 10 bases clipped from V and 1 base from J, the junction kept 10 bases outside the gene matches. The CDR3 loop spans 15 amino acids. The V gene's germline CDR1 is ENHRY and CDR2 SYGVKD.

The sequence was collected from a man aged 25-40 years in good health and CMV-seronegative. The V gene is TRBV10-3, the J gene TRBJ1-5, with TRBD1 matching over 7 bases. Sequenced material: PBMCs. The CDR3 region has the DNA TGTGCCACCCGACAGGGCAGCGAGAGCAATCAGCCCCAGCATTTT. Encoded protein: CATRQGSESNQPQHF.